Shown below are 27 T cell receptor beta chains from a single sample sequenced in a study of blood T cell repertoires in COVID-19 (dated by TCRdb to the early 2020s). The library relied on the immunoSEQ multiplex PCR assay. The table comes from immuneACCESS by way of TCRdb, which keeps in-frame sequences with V and J called. Part of the clones is missing from these tables; in studies checked, under half for an unresolved V gene and the rest for unknown reasons. Across this sample there are a few hundred thousand clones, with around 85% seen only once. Together, the top ten hold about 3.6% of the sample. The material sequenced was peripheral blood. The receptors come from a woman younger than 35 with acute or convalescent COVID-19.

The chain is built from TRBV3-1 (or the pseudogene TRBV3-2) and TRBJ1-1; tentative D call: TRBD1 (6 bases). This CDR3 is 12 amino acids long. In germline, CDR1 is LGHDT, CDR2 YNNKEL (reference sequence). V shed 1 base and J shed 8 bases, with 8 bases lying between them. Here the CDR3 DNA reads TGTGCCAGCAGCCAAGGGGGACAAGAAGCTTTCTTT. It yields the protein CASSQGGQEAFF.

The chain employs TRBV28 and TRBJ2-3, with 7 bases aligning to TRBD1. V was pared by 2 bases and J by 1 base, with 6 bases of the junction left unmatched. The germline CDR1 and CDR2 sequences are MDHEN and SYDVKM. The CDR3 covers 16 residues. The CDR3 protein is CASSLRAGGGTDTQYF. The CDR3 bases are TGTGCCAGCAGTTTAAGGGCAGGGGGTGGCACAGATACGCAGTATTTT. Full variable domain (rest looked up from reference TRBV28 and TRBJ2-3): DVKVTQSSRYLVKRTGEKVFLECVQDMDHENMFWYRQDPGLGLRLIYFSYDVKMKEKGDIPEGYSVSREKKERFSLILESASTNQTSMYLCASSLRAGGGTDTQYFGPGTRLTVL.

V is TRBV5-1 and J is TRBJ2-3; a possible D gene is TRBD1 (6 bases). V lost 1 base and J 2 bases, leaving 11 bases between the germline ends. The CDR3 extends over 15 amino acids. CDR1 and CDR2 (germline): SGHRS, YFSETQ. DNA of the CDR3: TGCGCCAGCAGCTTGAGTCAGGGGTACACAGATACGCAGTATTTT. Amino acid sequence: CASSLSQGYTDTQYF.

This rearrangement joins TRBV3-1 (or the pseudogene TRBV3-2) to TRBJ1-1, with 7 positions matching TRBD1. V was pared by 4 bases and J by 1 base, with 9 bases of the junction left unmatched. Per the germline V gene, CDR1 is LGHDT and CDR2 is YNNKEL (reference sequence). The CDR3 contains 16 residues. CDR3 protein: CASSRTWGQRNTEAFF. Written as DNA, the CDR3 is TGTGCCAGCAGCCGCACATGGGGACAGAGGAACACTGAAGCTTTCTTT.

A few counts support this clone. The chain has TRBV15 and TRBJ1-3; maybe TRBD1 (5 bases). V shed 0 bases and J shed 2 bases, with 17 bases lying between them. This CDR3 spans 18 amino acids. Germline V gene sequence: CDR1 LNHNV, CDR2 YYDKDF (reference sequence). In DNA, the CDR3 is TGTGCCACCAGCAGAGATTTTTTTTCCCAGGGAACTGGAAACACCATATATTTT. Its protein product is CATSRDFFSQGTGNTIYF.

V usage is TRBV7-6 and J usage is TRBJ2-6; TRBD1 is a possible D gene (6 bases). V lost 5 bases to trimming and J lost 0 bases, with 8 bases between them. This CDR3 region has 15 residues. Germline V gives CDR1 SGHVS, CDR2 FNYEAQ. CDR3 coding DNA: TGTGCCAGCAGCCAGACAGGCTCTGGGGCCAACGTCCTGACTTTC. Its protein is CASSQTGSGANVLTF.

DNA of the CDR3: TGCGCCAGCAGCCGGGACACTGAAGCTTTCTTT. It codes for CASSRDTEAFF. This sequence joins TRBV23-1 and TRBJ1-1; D gene unclear. TRBV23-1 is assigned to the ORF class and has an uncertain function. The CDR3 has 11 residues. Trimming took off 6 bases at V and 3 bases at J, with 5 bases between the two ends.

CDR3 in amino acids: CASSQPLTTSETQYF. The CDR3 nucleotides are TGTGCCAGCAGCCAACCACTAACAACTTCGGAGACCCAGTACTTC. V usage is TRBV7-9 and J usage is TRBJ2-5; D gene unclear. Germline V lookup: CDR1 SEHNR, CDR2 FQNEAQ (reference sequence). The germline V and J ends were trimmed by 5 bases and 5 bases, with 18 bases remaining between them. The CDR3 totals 15 residues.

The V and J genes are TRBV7-3 and TRBJ2-7, with D perhaps matching TRBD1 (6 bases). Germline CDR1 and CDR2: SGHTA and FQGTGA. This CDR3 has 13 residues. Between the trimmed V and J ends, which lost 5 bases and 3 bases, there was a span of 11 bases. The CDR3 reads CASSAGVGYEQYF. The DNA of the CDR3 is TGTGCCAGCAGCGCAGGGGTCGGCTACGAGCAGTACTTC.

This clone was seen only once. The rearrangement joins TRBV7-9 to TRBJ1-4; D perhaps matches TRBD1 (5 bases). CDR3 size: 13 residues. V was trimmed by 8 bases and J by 7 bases, leaving 14 bases between them. In germline, CDR1 is SEHNR, CDR2 FQNEAQ (reference sequence). The CDR3 region is CASGGNVGEKLFF. The CDR3 coding sequence is TGTGCCAGCGGGGGGAACGTAGGTGAAAAACTGTTTTTT.

This clone has only a few counts. The chain employs TRBV4-1 and TRBJ1-3; D may be TRBD1 (5 bases). Between the trimmed V and J ends, which lost 1 base and 3 bases, there was a span of 13 bases. The CDR3 is 16 residues long. Germline V lookup: CDR1 MGHRA, CDR2 YSYEKL. Here the CDR3 reads CASSQGAGQYGNTIYF. As DNA, the CDR3 is TGCGCCAGCAGCCAAGGGGCAGGGCAGTATGGAAACACCATATATTTT.

V is TRBV6-5 and J is TRBJ2-7; 9 positions match TRBD2. Germline CDR1 reads MNHEY; CDR2 reads SVGAGI. The CDR3 is made up of 12 amino acids. CDR3 loop: CATTSGSYEQYF. The CDR3 region has the DNA TGTGCAACGACTAGCGGCTCCTACGAGCAGTACTTC.

This clone has a count of ten or more. The genes are TRBV14 and TRBJ2-7; D may be TRBD1 (6 bases). V gave up 3 bases and J gave up 13 bases, with 16 bases separating them. The CDR3 covers 12 residues. Germline-derived CDR1 and CDR2 are SGHDN and FVKESK. CDR3 protein: CASSHAAGEDYF. The CDR3 nucleotides are TGTGCCAGCAGCCATGCCGCAGGGGAAGACTACTTC.

The chain couples TRBV9 to TRBJ2-2, with 10 bases aligning to TRBD1. Germline CDR1 reads SGDLS; CDR2 reads YYNGEE. This CDR3 is 15 amino acids long. V was clipped by 3 bases and J by 4 bases; unmatched bases: 3. This CDR3 is CASSGGQGSTGELFF. The CDR3 coding sequence is TGTGCCAGCAGCGGGGGACAGGGGAGCACCGGGGAGCTGTTTTTT.

The chain has TRBV9 and TRBJ2-1; a possible D gene is TRBD2 (6 bases). Germline V CDR1 and CDR2: SGDLS, YYNGEE. The CDR3 runs to 17 residues. V was pared by 3 bases and J by 1 base, with 17 bases between. Here the CDR3 DNA reads TGTGCCAGCAGCGGAACCATCAGCGGGCGATCCTACAATGAGCAGTTCTTC. Amino acid sequence: CASSGTISGRSYNEQFF.

V is TRBV28 and J is TRBJ2-3; 8 bases map to TRBD1. The CDR3 length is 13 residues. V dropped 8 bases and J dropped 2; count of bases not matched to a gene: 3. CDR1 and CDR2 from the germline V gene are MDHEN and SYDVKM. CDR3 sequence reads: CASQGALTDTQYF. CDR3 nucleotide sequence: TGTGCCAGCCAGGGGGCGCTCACAGATACGCAGTATTTT.

This chain joins TRBV9 and TRBJ2-5; 8 bases are shared with TRBD1. The CDR3 spans 18 residues. The germline CDR1 and CDR2 sequences are SGDLS and YYNGEE. The V and J ends lost 0 bases and 2 bases, in that order; junction bases with no gene match: 12. CDR3 in amino acids: CASSVEGGPGGGQETQYF. The CDR3 nucleotides are TGTGCCAGCAGCGTAGAAGGGGGCCCAGGGGGCGGGCAAGAGACCCAGTACTTC.

This chain connects TRBV2 to TRBJ2-7, with D maybe TRBD2 (5 bases). Germline CDR1 reads SNHLY; CDR2 reads FYNNEI. This CDR3 comprises 11 residues. The germline V and J ends were trimmed by 9 bases and 4 bases, with 10 bases remaining between them. The DNA of the CDR3 is TGTGCCAGTGCATGGGAGTACGAGCAGTACTTC. Translating it yields CASAWEYEQYF.

J is TRBJ2-1 and V is TRBV7-2; maybe TRBD2 (7 bases). The CDR3 spans 17 residues. CDR1 is SGHTA and CDR2 is FQGNSA in the germline V gene. The ends were cut back, 1 base at V and 0 bases at J, with 13 bases in the middle. The CDR3 loop is CASSLVGGGFSYNEQFF. The CDR3 nucleotides are TGTGCCAGCAGCTTAGTGGGAGGGGGATTCTCCTACAATGAGCAGTTCTTC.

The chain couples TRBV6-4 to TRBJ2-1; 9 nucleotides align to TRBD2. Germline V gene data show CDR1 as MRHNA and CDR2 as SNTAGT. The CDR3 is 13 amino acids. Unmatched junction bases numbered 6, after V lost 8 bases and J lost 7 bases. The CDR3 nucleotides are TGTGCCAGCGGGGCGGGGGGGCCGAATGAGCAGTTCTTC. It codes for CASGAGGPNEQFF.

V usage is TRBV19 and J usage is TRBJ2-1; TRBD1 matches 7 bases. J gave up 6 bases and V 5 bases, and 7 bases lay outside the gene matches. The germline gives CDR1 LNHDA, CDR2 SQIVND (reference sequence). CDR3 length equals 14 residues. In DNA, the CDR3 is TGTGCCAGTAGTGGACAGGCGAGCTTCAATGAGCAGTTCTTC. Its protein product is CASSGQASFNEQFF.

V gene TRBV9 combines with J gene TRBJ1-6; D is ambiguous. From germline, CDR1 is SGDLS and CDR2 YYNGEE. The V end was cut by 0 bases, the J end by 3 bases, with 13 bases between. The CDR3 sequence is 17 residues long. CDR3 DNA: TGTGCCAGCAGCGTAGAGCCAGGATACCTCTATAATTCACCCCTCCACTTT. This sequence encodes CASSVEPGYLYNSPLHF.

V usage is TRBV7-3 and J usage is TRBJ2-2, with D unresolved. The germline gives CDR1 SGHTA, CDR2 FQGTGA. V was shortened by 4 bases and J by 0 bases, with 3 bases between the two germline ends. This CDR3 is built from 13 residues. CDR3 loop: CASSSSNTGELFF. The CDR3 DNA reads as TGTGCCAGCAGCTCCTCGAACACCGGGGAGCTGTTTTTT.

This sequence joins TRBV29-1 and TRBJ1-3; D possibly corresponds to TRBD1 (6 bases). Germline V CDR1 and CDR2: SQVTM, ANQGSEA. This CDR3 is built from 14 residues. The V end was cut by 5 bases, the J end by 0 bases, with 11 bases between. This CDR3 is CSVFRDISGNTIYF. DNA of the CDR3: TGCAGCGTTTTCCGGGACATCTCTGGAAACACCATATATTTT.

The J gene is TRBJ1-4, the V gene TRBV5-1; D gene ambiguous. V shed 2 bases and J shed 2 bases, with 10 bases lying between them. The CDR3 runs 15 residues. CDR1 is SGHRS and CDR2 is YFSETQ in the germline V gene. CDR3 coding DNA: TGCGCCAGCAGCTTACGGTGCCCCACTAATGAAAAACTGTTTTTT. Its translation: CASSLRCPTNEKLFF.

This clone was seen a single time. J is TRBJ1-2 and V is TRBV30; TRBD1 aligns across 8 bases. Losses at the gene ends were 3 bases for V and 4 bases for J; bases not matched to a gene: 7. The CDR3 contains 14 residues. Germline loops: CDR1 GTSNPN, CDR2 SVGIG (reference sequence). CDR3 in amino acids: CAWRTGGRGYGYTF. DNA of the CDR3: TGTGCCTGGAGAACAGGGGGTAGAGGCTATGGCTACACCTTC.

The CDR3 region has the DNA TGTGCCAGCAGCCCAGCGGGTCACTACGAGCAGTACTTC. The encoded protein is CASSPAGHYEQYF. V and J are TRBV28 and TRBJ2-7, with D perhaps TRBD2 (6 bases). V lost 6 bases and J 3 bases, leaving 12 bases between the germline ends. Germline V gene lookup returns CDR1 MDHEN and CDR2 SYDVKM. CDR3 length: 13 residues.